The 7 T cell receptor beta chains in this list originate from one sample, sequenced in a study of a mutant IDH1 vaccine in newly diagnosed glioma. Using immunoSEQ multiplex PCR, the repertoire was profiled, and TCRdb retains in-frame clones only, with some absent. The repertoire consists of around 41,000 clones, with roughly nine tenths occurring once and the leading ten covering about 1.5%. Time point specified: week 35, safety follow-up. Doses consisted of 300 ug of mutant IDH1 20-mer peptide each, paired with topical imiquimod. For these TCRs, the target antigens are not known. The specimen comprised PBMCs, sampled from a glioma patient whose treatment included an IDH1 peptide vaccine. The receptors here all came from a man aged 40-49 years with glioma.

This CDR3 reads CASSLATGKSQHF. CDR3 bases: TGTGCCAGCAGCTTGGCCACCGGGAAGTCCCAGCATTTT. The chain couples TRBV5-6 to TRBJ1-5; D is unresolved. The CDR3 totals 13 residues. CDR1 is SGHDT and CDR2 is YYEEEE in the germline V gene. V was pared by 0 bases and J by 11 bases, with 12 bases between. The full variable domain, rest sourced from reference TRBV5-6 and TRBJ1-5, is DAGVTQSPTHLIKTRGQQVTLRCSPKSGHDTVSWYQQALGQGPQFIFQYYEEEERQRGNFPDRFSGHQFPNYSSELNVNALLLGDSALYLCASSLATGKSQHFGDGTRLSIL.

The J gene is TRBJ2-1, the V gene TRBV5-4; tentative D call: TRBD1 (6 bases). The germline V and J ends were trimmed by 2 bases and 8 bases, with 17 bases remaining between them. CDR3 length: 15 residues. Per germline, CDR1 SGHNT and CDR2 YYREEE (reference sequence). CDR3 coding DNA: TGTGCCAGCAGCTTAGCACAGGGCGCGTGGGATGAGCAGTTCTTC. Translating gives CASSLAQGAWDEQFF.

V gene TRBV6-4 combines with J gene TRBJ2-2, with D hard to call. There are 15 residues in the CDR3. Trimming stripped 3 bases from V and 1 base from J, with 9 bases between. CDR1 and CDR2 from the germline V gene are MRHNA and SNTAGT. CDR3 sequence (DNA): TGTGCCAGCAGTGAAATAGTGGGGAACACCGGGGAGCTGTTTTTT. Translated, it gives CASSEIVGNTGELFF.

The V gene is TRBV7-2, the J gene TRBJ1-1; D is undetermined. Trimming removed 5 bases from V and 5 bases from J, with 12 bases in between. CDR1 and CDR2 (germline): SGHTA, FQGNSA. The CDR3 length is 13 residues. For the CDR3, the DNA is TGTGCCAGCAGCCTATCCGGTGGGACTGAAGCTTTCTTT. This sequence encodes CASSLSGGTEAFF. Supplemented by reference TRBV7-2 and TRBJ1-1, the full variable domain reads GAGVSQSPSNKVTEKGKDVELRCDPISGHTALYWYRQSLGQGLEFLIYFQGNSAPDKSGLPSDRFSAERTGGSVSTLTIQRTQQEDSAVYLCASSLSGGTEAFFGQGTRLTVV.

The chain links TRBV28 to TRBJ2-1; TRBD2 matches at 16 bases. The CDR3 covers 13 residues. J lost 15 bases, V lost 5 bases, and 4 bases had no gene match. Germline values: CDR1 MDHEN, CDR2 SYDVKM. The CDR3 DNA reads as TGTGCCAGCAGTGGGACTAGCGGGAGGGATGTGTTCTTC. It encodes CASSGTSGRDVFF.

V is TRBV5-4 and J is TRBJ2-3, with TRBD2 matching 11 bases. The CDR3 has 17 residues. Trimming cost V 3 bases and J 5 bases; bases outside gene matches: 11. Germline loops: CDR1 SGHNT, CDR2 YYREEE (reference sequence). CDR3: CASSSTGTSGPIDTQYF. The CDR3 DNA follows: TGTGCCAGCAGCTCAACGGGGACTAGCGGACCAATAGATACGCAGTATTTT.

This sequence joins TRBV7-2 and TRBJ1-2, with 7 bases lining up with TRBD1. This CDR3 region has 13 residues. J lost 8 bases, V lost 1 base, and 4 bases had no gene match. Germline lookup yields CDR1 SGHTA and CDR2 FQGNSA. The CDR3 loop is CASSLEQGIGYTF. The CDR3 coding sequence is TGTGCCAGCAGCTTAGAACAGGGGATAGGCTACACCTTC.